The source of this T cell receptor (beta chain) is a study of T cell responses to AZD1222 COVID-19 vaccine. Findings and caveats of the study: Breadth and depth of Spike-specific TCRs rose after two AZD1222 doses. A reported finding is that nearly half of spike-specific TCRs target unmutated variant regions. Females made up more of the donors, who were largely white British, and clonal diversity may have come out too low.

The germline V gene has CDR1 SEHNR and CDR2 FQNEAQ (reference sequence). This CDR3 is 13 amino acids long. The V end was cut by 5 bases, the J end by 0 bases, with 7 bases between. Worth noting for this clone: No antigen is known for it.

Method: immunoSEQ multiplex PCR; TCRdb's copy keeps in-frame clones and lacks some. The repertoire has over 120,000 clones, 92% of them found once; the top ten carry approximately 3.8%. Specimen: peripheral blood, collected 28 days after the second AZD1222 dose. The chain recombines TRBV7-9 with TRBJ1-1, with D maybe TRBD1 (5 bases). This receptor was identified in an adult who received the AZD1222 COVID-19 vaccine. The CDR3 DNA reads TGTGCCAGCAGCCAACAGGTGAACACTGAAGCTTTCTTT. Translated, it gives CASSQQVNTEAFF. Supplemented by reference TRBV7-9 and TRBJ1-1, the full variable domain reads DTGVSQNPRHKITKRGQNVTFRCDPISEHNRLYWYRQTLGQGPEFLTYFQNEAQLEKSRLLSDRFSAERPKGSFSTLEIQRTEQGDSAMYLCASSQQVNTEAFFGQGTRLTVV.